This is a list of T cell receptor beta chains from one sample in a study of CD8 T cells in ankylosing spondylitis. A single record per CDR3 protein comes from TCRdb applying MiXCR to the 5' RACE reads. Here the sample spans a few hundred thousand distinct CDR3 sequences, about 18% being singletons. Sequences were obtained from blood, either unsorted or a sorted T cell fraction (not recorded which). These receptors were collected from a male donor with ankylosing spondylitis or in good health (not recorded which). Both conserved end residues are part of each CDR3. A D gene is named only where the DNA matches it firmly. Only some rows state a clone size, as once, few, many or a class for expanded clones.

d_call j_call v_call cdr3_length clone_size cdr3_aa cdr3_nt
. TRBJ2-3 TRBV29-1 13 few CSVEREGTDTQYF TGCAGCGTTGAAAGGGAGGGCACAGATACGCAGTATTTT
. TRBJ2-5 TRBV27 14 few CASSLIVWQETQYF TGTGCCAGCAGTTTAATTGTTTGGCAAGAGACCCAGTACTTC
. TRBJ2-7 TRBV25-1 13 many CASSGRNSYEQYF TGTGCCAGCTCAGGACGGAACTCCTACGAGCAGTACTTC
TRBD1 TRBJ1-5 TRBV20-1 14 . CSASPGQTYQPQHF TGCAGTGCCAGTCCGGGACAGACCTATCAGCCCCAGCATTTT
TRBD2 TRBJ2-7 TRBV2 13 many CASSASGTYEQYF TGTGCCAGCAGTGCGAGCGGGACCTACGAGCAGTACTTC
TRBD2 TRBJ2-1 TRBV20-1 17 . CSLGGWGLAASYNEQFF TGCAGTTTGGGTGGATGGGGACTAGCGGCCTCCTACAATGAGCAGTTCTTC
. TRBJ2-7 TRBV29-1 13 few CSVLGVSSYEQYF TGCAGCGTTCTTGGGGTAAGCTCCTACGAGCAGTACTTC
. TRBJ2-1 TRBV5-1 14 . CASSASTSFYEQFF TGCGCCAGCAGCGCCTCGACTAGTTTCTATGAGCAGTTCTTC
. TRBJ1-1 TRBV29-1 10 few CSLGTTEAFF TGCAGCTTAGGGACCACTGAAGCTTTCTTT
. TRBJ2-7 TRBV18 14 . CASSPKLTGHEQYF TGTGCCAGCTCACCAAAGCTAACAGGGCACGAGCAGTACTTC
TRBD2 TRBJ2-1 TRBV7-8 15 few CASSLGGLGWYEQFF TGTGCCAGCAGCTTAGGGGGACTAGGTTGGTATGAGCAGTTCTTC
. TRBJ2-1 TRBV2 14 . CASLDSSSYNEQFF TGTGCCAGTTTGGACTCCTCTTCGTACAATGAGCAGTTCTTC
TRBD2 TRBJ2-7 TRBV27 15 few CASSDGLAGFYEQYF TGTGCCAGCAGTGACGGACTAGCGGGCTTCTACGAGCAGTACTTC
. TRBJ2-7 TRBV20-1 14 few CSARDRNHPYEQYF TGCAGTGCTAGAGACCGTAACCATCCCTACGAGCAGTACTTC
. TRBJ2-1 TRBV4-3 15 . CASSQDQGMGNEQFF TGCGCCAGCAGCCAAGATCAGGGAATGGGCAATGAGCAGTTCTTC
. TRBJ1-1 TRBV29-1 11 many CSVDRDTEAFF TGCAGCGTTGACAGGGACACTGAAGCTTTCTTT
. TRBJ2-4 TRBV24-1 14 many CATSSVLAKNIQYF TGTGCCACCAGTAGCGTATTAGCCAAAAACATTCAGTACTTC
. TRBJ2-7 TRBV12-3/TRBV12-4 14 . CASSSVFSSYEQYF TGTGCCAGCAGTTCAGTGTTTAGCTCCTACGAGCAGTACTTC
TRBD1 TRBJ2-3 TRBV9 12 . CASNDREDTQYF TGTGCCAGCAACGACAGGGAAGATACGCAGTATTTT
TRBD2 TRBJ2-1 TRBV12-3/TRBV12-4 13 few CASGVGRDNEQFF TGTGCCAGCGGAGTCGGGAGGGACAATGAGCAGTTCTTC
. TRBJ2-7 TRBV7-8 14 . CASSLTRPPYEQYF TGTGCCAGCAGCTTAACAAGACCCCCCTACGAGCAGTACTTC
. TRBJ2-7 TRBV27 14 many CASMGGARSYEQYF TGTGCCAGCATGGGGGGAGCCCGATCCTACGAGCAGTACTTC
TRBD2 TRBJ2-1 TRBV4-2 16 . CASSQEYAGAPNEQFF TGTGCCAGCAGCCAAGAGTATGCGGGAGCCCCAAATGAGCAGTTCTTC
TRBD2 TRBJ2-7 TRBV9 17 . CASSEGTSGRDPDEQYF TGTGCCAGCAGCGAGGGGACTAGCGGGAGGGATCCGGACGAGCAGTACTTC
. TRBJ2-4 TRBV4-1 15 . CASSQGGPGKDIQYF TGCGCCAGCAGCCAAGGGGGTCCAGGGAAGGACATTCAGTACTTC
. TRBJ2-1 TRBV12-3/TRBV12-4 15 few CASSLDPSHYNEQFF TGTGCCAGCAGTTTAGACCCATCTCATTACAATGAGCAGTTCTTC
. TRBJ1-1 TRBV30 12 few CAWAWGTTEAFF TGTGCCTGGGCGTGGGGTACCACTGAAGCTTTCTTT
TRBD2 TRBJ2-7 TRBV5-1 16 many CASSGGQGLALYEQYF TGCGCCAGCAGCGGAGGACAGGGACTAGCGCTCTACGAGCAGTACTTC
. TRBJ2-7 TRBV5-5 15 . CASSFVLGGVDEQYF TGTGCCAGCAGCTTCGTTTTGGGCGGAGTAGACGAGCAGTACTTC
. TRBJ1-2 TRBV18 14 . CASSPQRGGSGYTF TGTGCCAGCTCCCCACAGCGCGGGGGGAGTGGCTACACCTTC
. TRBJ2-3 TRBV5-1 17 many CASSLAGPGTEEDTQYF TGCGCCAGCAGCTTGGCGGGGCCCGGGACTGAGGAAGATACGCAGTATTTT
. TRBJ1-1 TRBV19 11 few CASRICLEAFF TGTGCCAGTAGGATCTGCCTTGAAGCTTTCTTT
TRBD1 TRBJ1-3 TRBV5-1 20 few CASSLTGTGKEKSSGNTIYF TGCGCCAGCAGCCTGACCGGGACAGGGAAGGAGAAGAGCTCTGGAAACACCATATATTTT
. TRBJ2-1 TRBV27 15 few CASSLSSYTDNEQFF TGTGCCAGCAGTTTATCGTCCTACACGGACAATGAGCAGTTCTTC
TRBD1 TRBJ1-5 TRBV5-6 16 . CASSYFRDRVYQPQHF TGTGCCAGCAGTTATTTCCGCGACAGGGTTTATCAGCCCCAGCATTTT
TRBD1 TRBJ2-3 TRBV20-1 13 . CSADRGSTDTQYF TGCAGTGCTGACAGGGGAAGCACAGATACGCAGTATTTT
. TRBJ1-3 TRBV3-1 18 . CASSQEMTRGSSGNTIYF TGTGCCAGCAGCCAAGAAATGACCCGGGGCAGCTCTGGAAACACCATATATTTT
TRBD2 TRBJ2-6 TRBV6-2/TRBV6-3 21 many CASSQRAGTSGSVAGANVLTF TGTGCCAGCAGTCAGAGGGCCGGGACTAGCGGGAGCGTCGCCGGGGCCAACGTCCTGACTTTC
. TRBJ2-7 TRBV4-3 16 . CASSQDRAGPSYEQYF TGCGCCAGCAGCCAAGATAGGGCGGGACCCTCCTACGAGCAGTACTTC
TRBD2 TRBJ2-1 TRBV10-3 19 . CAISPGVAGGPQTYNEQFF TGTGCCATCTCCCCGGGGGTAGCGGGAGGCCCCCAAACCTACAATGAGCAGTTCTTC
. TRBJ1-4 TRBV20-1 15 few CSARVTVATNEKLFF TGCAGTGCTAGAGTGACAGTCGCAACTAATGAAAAACTGTTTTTT
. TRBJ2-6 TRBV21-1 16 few CASSKGSVSGANVLTF TGTGCCAGCAGCAAAGGCTCGGTCTCTGGGGCCAACGTCCTGACTTTC
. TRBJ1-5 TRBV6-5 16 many CASSSTSPVSNQPQHF TGTGCCAGCAGTTCAACATCTCCTGTTAGCAATCAGCCCCAGCATTTT
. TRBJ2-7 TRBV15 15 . CATSERVALSYEQYF TGTGCCACCAGCGAGAGGGTGGCGCTCTCCTACGAGCAGTACTTC
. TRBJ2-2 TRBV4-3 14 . CASSQGEGHGELFF TGCGCCAGCAGCCAAGGGGAGGGACACGGGGAGCTGTTTTTT
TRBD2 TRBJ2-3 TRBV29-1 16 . CSVEVGGAGPTDTQYF TGCAGCGTTGAAGTGGGAGGGGCGGGGCCCACAGATACGCAGTATTTT
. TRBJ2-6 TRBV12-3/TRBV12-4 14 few CASSNYSGANVLTF TGTGCCAGCAGTAATTACTCTGGGGCCAACGTCCTGACTTTC
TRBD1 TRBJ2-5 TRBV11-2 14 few CASSPQGWEETQYF TGTGCCAGCAGCCCACAGGGGTGGGAAGAGACCCAGTACTTC
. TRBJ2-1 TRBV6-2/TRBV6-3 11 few CASKTYNEQFF TGTGCCAGCAAAACCTACAATGAGCAGTTCTTC
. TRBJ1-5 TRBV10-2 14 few CASSESMSNQPQHF TGCGCCAGCAGTGAGTCAATGAGCAATCAGCCCCAGCATTTT
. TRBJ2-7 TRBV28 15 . CASSHSGHPAGEQYF TGTGCCAGCAGTCATTCGGGACACCCGGCTGGGGAGCAGTACTTC
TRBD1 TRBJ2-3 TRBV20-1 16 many CSARLTPTGDTDTQYF TGCAGTGCTAGGCTCACCCCGACAGGGGACACAGATACGCAGTATTTT
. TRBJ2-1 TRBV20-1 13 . CSARDLEGHEQFF TGCAGTGCTAGAGATCTAGAGGGTCATGAGCAGTTCTTC
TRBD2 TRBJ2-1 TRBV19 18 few CASSILPTGTSGRNEQFF TGTGCCAGTAGTATACTCCCGACCGGGACTAGCGGGAGGAATGAGCAGTTCTTC
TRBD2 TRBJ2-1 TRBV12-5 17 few CASGPVGTSGLHNEQFF TGTGCTAGTGGTCCCGTTGGGACTAGCGGGCTACACAATGAGCAGTTCTTC